Sequencing of this T cell receptor beta chain was carried out in a study of control samples from healthy donors and cancer patients. This table comes from immunoSEQ multiplex PCR, and its TCRdb copy is limited to in-frame clones, with some not included. The sample has tens of thousands of clones, around 87% seen once. There are 12 residues in the CDR3. Trimming removed 5 bases at V and 2 bases at J, with 4 bases between. Germline assignment: CDR1 SEHNR and CDR2 FQNEAQ (reference sequence). This clonotype was obtained from a man between 50 and 59 years old in good health. V gene TRBV7-9 combines with J gene TRBJ1-5; D gene unclear. Material: blood. The DNA of the CDR3 is TGTGCCAGCAGCGCAGGCAATCAGCCCCAGCATTTT. Amino acids: CASSAGNQPQHF.